This entry describes one T cell receptor (beta chain). Its specificity is unknown. The Oncomine TCR Beta short-read assay sequenced DNA from cultured CD4+ T cells. TCRdb passed the PCR reads through MiXCR, listing each CDR3 protein once. Counted here are some 15,000 distinct CDR3 sequences, approximately 40% occurring once; the ten biggest clones make up roughly 12%. This sample is drawn from a study of vaccination and CD4 T cells after COVID-19. The CDR3 is 16 residues long. V was pared by 5 bases and J by 5 bases, with 10 bases of the junction left unmatched. CDR1 and CDR2 from the germline V gene are SGHTA and FQGNSA. Treatment of the sample: roughly nine-day PBMC culture with coronavirus spike peptide pools or control peptides (ViraFEST assay).

The TCR was taken from a human donor who had recovered from COVID-19. The chain is built from TRBV7-2 and TRBJ2-2, with 8 nucleotides matching TRBD1. The source material was CD4+ T cells from blood, cultured in vitro. CDR3 DNA: TGTGCCAGCAGCAAAGGGACAGGAAGAGGTACCGGGGAGCTGTTTTTT. This codes for CASSKGTGRGTGELFF.